The clone carrying this TCR beta chain was seen once. This record comes from a study of shared clonotypes between healthy human individuals. CD8 cells regarded as naive lacked CD45RO, were positively chosen for CCR7, and omitted terminally differentiated effector memory CD45RA+ cells. Here immunoSEQ multiplex PCR was the method, and the copy in TCRdb shows in-frame clones only, minus some. This table has about 610,000 clones, 95% to 97% appearing once. Germline CDR1 and CDR2: MDHEN and SYDVKM. This CDR3 comprises 15 residues. The TCR originated in a woman aged 30 to 39 in good health. Sequencing used naive CD8+ T cells sorted from blood. V is TRBV28 and J is TRBJ2-5; 8 positions agree with TRBD1. The J call may not be correct, given that the DNA end is closer to TRBJ2-7. The CDR3, as DNA: TGTGCCAGCAGTCCGGACAGGGCATTATTCTACGAGCAGTACTTC. Its protein product is CASSPDRALFYEQYF.